Listed below are T cell receptor beta chains from one sample, sequenced in a study of shared clonotypes between healthy human individuals. Profiled with immunoSEQ multiplex PCR; TCRdb holds only in-frame clones, not every one. The table shows 2 million to 2.5 million clones, with roughly 93% occurring only once. The specimen was naive CD4+ T cells from PBMCs. These TCRs come from a man younger than 35 in good health. Some clones in this sample may be carry-over from other donors' samples. Each CDR3 is given without its conserved first and last residue.

V gene,CDR3 protein
TRBV4-1,ASSPGTGREYGYT
TRBV14,ASSPTYFAGQY
TRBV13,ASSGATNEKLF
TRBV7-3,ASSLSGSTEAF
TRBV9,ASSPGQLFSYEQY
TRBV7-9,ASSRIPGQGAYEQY
TRBV19,ASSTQGQRGDEQY
TRBV18,ASSRTLETQY
TRBV5-1,ASSLGGAGADTQY
TRBV29-1,SVEGLLLTEAF
TRBV28,ASSGGKYEQY
TRBV27,ASRSLEELYNEQF
TRBV10-3,AISSPSGSGANVLT
TRBV6-5,ASRLTGTGNSPLH
TRBV28,ASSLHRADTEAF
TRBV29-1,SVGTSTEAF
TRBV28,ASRRLAGGSYEQY
TRBV5-1,ASSPGAGLLTDTQY
TRBV7-8,ASRTGTGVGYEQF
TRBV14,ASSRSPGNSYEQY
TRBV19,ASSVGLEFHGYT
TRBV29-1,SVYRGAQETQY
TRBV7-9,ASSRQYDPPGYT
TRBV5-8,ASSLVGVYGANVLT
TRBV18,ASSPVGKEGEQY